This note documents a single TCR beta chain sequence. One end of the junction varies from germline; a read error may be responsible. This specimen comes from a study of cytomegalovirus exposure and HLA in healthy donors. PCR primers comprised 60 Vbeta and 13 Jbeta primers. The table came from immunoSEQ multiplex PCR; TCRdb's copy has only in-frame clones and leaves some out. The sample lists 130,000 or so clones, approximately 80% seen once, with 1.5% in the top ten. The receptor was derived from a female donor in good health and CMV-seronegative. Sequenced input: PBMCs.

Written as DNA, the CDR3 is TGCGCCACCAGCCCCCGTCCCTACAATGAGCAGTTCTTC. Amino acids: CATSPRPYNEQFF. This rearrangement joins TRBV4-1 to TRBJ2-1; no reliable D call. Germline V gene data show CDR1 as MGHRA and CDR2 as YSYEKL. The length of the CDR3 is 13 residues.